This TCR beta chain was profiled in a study of blood T cell repertoires in COVID-19. At the level of the study: Collection of acute and convalescent COVID-19 samples took place in the United States, Italy and Spain. Sources were T cells, B-cell-depleted T cells, or PBMCs; the material itself was cDNA or gDNA.

The CDR3 has 14 amino acids. The germline V gene has CDR1 ENHRY and CDR2 SYGVKD. Original data processing: How many nucleated cells were present was estimated from reference gene primer amplification. TCRdb's table, derived via immunoSEQ multiplex PCR, lists solely in-frame clones and lacks some. V and J calls and clone size follow that table, whereas D and trimming were derived from the DNA. There are hundreds of thousands of clones in the sample; roughly 90% occur only once, and about 11% lies in the top ten. Those enrolled in Seattle joined during active infection and were followed longitudinally afterward.

The material sequenced was peripheral blood. This receptor was obtained from a woman in her 30s with COVID-19, enrolled during active disease. The genes are TRBV10-3 and TRBJ2-2; TRBD2 agrees at 8 bases. The chain's CDR3 is CGAGREVSTGELFF. CDR3 nucleotides: TGTGGGGCCGGGCGGGAGGTTAGCACCGGGGAGCTGTTTTTT.